Listed below are T cell receptor beta chains from one sample, sequenced in a study of shared clonotypes between healthy human individuals. Here immunoSEQ multiplex PCR was the method, and the copy in TCRdb shows in-frame clones only, minus some. This table holds over a million clones, approximately 78% found once. Sequencing was performed on memory CD4+ T cells from PBMCs. These receptors all come from a man younger than 30 in good health. Some clones in this sample may be carry-over from other donors' samples. CDR3s include the opening cysteine and the closing phenylalanine or tryptophan. Each record gives: V gene, J gene, clone size, D gene, CDR3 length, CDR3 protein, CDR3 DNA. A D gene is named only where the DNA matches it firmly. Not all rows give a size; the values are once, few, many and, for expanded clones, a class.

V gene: TRBV5-1
J gene: TRBJ1-3
clone size: few
D gene: TRBD1
CDR3 length: 13
CDR3 protein: CASSGTDGNTIYF
CDR3 DNA: TGCGCCAGCAGCGGGACAGATGGAAACACCATATATTTT

V gene: TRBV7-8
J gene: TRBJ1-1
clone size: NA
D gene: TRBD1
CDR3 length: 13
CDR3 protein: CASSYYRGTEAFF
CDR3 DNA: TGTGCCAGCAGCTACTACAGGGGTACTGAAGCTTTCTTT

V gene: TRBV5-6
J gene: TRBJ1-2
clone size: few
D gene: NA
CDR3 length: 16
CDR3 protein: CASSLDLRGANYGYTF
CDR3 DNA: TGTGCCAGCAGCTTGGATTTGAGGGGAGCTAACTATGGCTACACCTTC

V gene: TRBV18
J gene: TRBJ2-3
clone size: NA
D gene: NA
CDR3 length: 17
CDR3 protein: CASSPRVASASTDTQYF
CDR3 DNA: TGTGCCAGCTCACCACGGGTGGCATCAGCTAGCACAGATACGCAGTATTTT

V gene: TRBV5-1
J gene: TRBJ2-3
clone size: NA
D gene: NA
CDR3 length: 17
CDR3 protein: CASSLVGTPGGADTQYF
CDR3 DNA: TGCGCCAGCAGCTTGGTCGGGACACCTGGTGGGGCAGATACGCAGTATTTT

V gene: TRBV27
J gene: TRBJ2-7
clone size: few
D gene: NA
CDR3 length: 13
CDR3 protein: CASSLRLPYEQYF
CDR3 DNA: TGTGCCAGCAGTTTACGGCTTCCCTACGAGCAGTACTTC

V gene: TRBV18
J gene: TRBJ1-5
clone size: NA
D gene: NA
CDR3 length: 14
CDR3 protein: CASSPGLGNQPQHF
CDR3 DNA: TGTGCCAGCTCACCAGGGTTGGGCAATCAGCCCCAGCATTTT

V gene: TRBV5-6
J gene: TRBJ2-7
clone size: NA
D gene: NA
CDR3 length: 17
CDR3 protein: CASSGREGGRVSYEQYF
CDR3 DNA: TGTGCCAGCAGCGGACGAGAAGGGGGGCGAGTCTCCTACGAGCAGTACTTC

V gene: TRBV11-2
J gene: TRBJ2-3
clone size: NA
D gene: TRBD1
CDR3 length: 16
CDR3 protein: CASKNLQGAVTDTQYF
CDR3 DNA: TGTGCCAGCAAAAACCTACAGGGGGCAGTCACAGATACGCAGTATTTT

V gene: TRBV28
J gene: TRBJ1-5
clone size: NA
D gene: TRBD1
CDR3 length: 12
CDR3 protein: CASSSGQQPQHF
CDR3 DNA: TGTGCCAGCAGTTCGGGACAGCAGCCCCAGCATTTT

V gene: TRBV27
J gene: TRBJ2-7
clone size: NA
D gene: TRBD2
CDR3 length: 13
CDR3 protein: CASGRGSSYEQYF
CDR3 DNA: TGTGCCAGCGGGCGGGGGAGCTCCTACGAGCAGTACTTC

V gene: TRBV5-4
J gene: TRBJ2-3
clone size: NA
D gene: NA
CDR3 length: 13
CDR3 protein: CASSLGTRDTQYF
CDR3 DNA: TGTGCCAGCAGCCTAGGGACGAGAGATACGCAGTATTTT

V gene: TRBV9
J gene: TRBJ1-3
clone size: NA
D gene: NA
CDR3 length: 14
CDR3 protein: CASSQGPSGNTIYF
CDR3 DNA: TGTGCCAGTTCACAGGGACCCTCTGGAAACACCATATATTTT

V gene: TRBV7-9
J gene: TRBJ2-5
clone size: NA
D gene: NA
CDR3 length: 13
CDR3 protein: CASRPSVGETQYF
CDR3 DNA: TGTGCCAGCAGGCCTAGCGTCGGAGAGACCCAGTACTTC

V gene: TRBV7-3
J gene: TRBJ2-3
clone size: NA
D gene: NA
CDR3 length: 15
CDR3 protein: CASSLKAGRTDTQYF
CDR3 DNA: TGTGCCAGCAGCTTAAAGGCGGGAAGGACAGATACGCAGTATTTT

V gene: TRBV4-3
J gene: TRBJ2-1
clone size: NA
D gene: TRBD2
CDR3 length: 17
CDR3 protein: CASSRGAGESSYNEQFF
CDR3 DNA: TGCGCCAGCAGCCGTGGAGCGGGGGAGAGCTCCTACAATGAGCAGTTCTTC

V gene: TRBV11-2
J gene: TRBJ2-7
clone size: NA
D gene: NA
CDR3 length: 14
CDR3 protein: CASSLLSETYEQYF
CDR3 DNA: TGTGCCAGCAGCTTACTTTCGGAAACCTACGAGCAGTACTTC